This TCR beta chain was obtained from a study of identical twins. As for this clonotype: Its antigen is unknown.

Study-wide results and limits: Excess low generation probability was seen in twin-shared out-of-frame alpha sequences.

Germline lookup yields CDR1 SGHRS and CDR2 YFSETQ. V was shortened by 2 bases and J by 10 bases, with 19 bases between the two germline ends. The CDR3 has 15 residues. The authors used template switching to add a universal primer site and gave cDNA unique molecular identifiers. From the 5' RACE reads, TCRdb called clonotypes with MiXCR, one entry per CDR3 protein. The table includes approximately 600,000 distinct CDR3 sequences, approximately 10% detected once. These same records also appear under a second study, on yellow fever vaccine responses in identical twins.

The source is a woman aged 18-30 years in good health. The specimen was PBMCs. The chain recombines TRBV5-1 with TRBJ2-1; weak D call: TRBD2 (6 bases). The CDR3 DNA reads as TGCGCCAGCAGCTTTAATCCCATGGGGGGTGGCGAGCAGTTCTTC. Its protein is CASSFNPMGGGEQFF.